This TCR beta chain originates from a study of T-cell reconstitution after alpha-beta-depleted transplantation in children. The study, taken as a whole, reports: About two months after transplant, alpha-beta T cells reportedly came from several hundred expanded graft clones. Newly produced T cells mostly provided counts and TCRbeta diversity after one year, as hyperexpanded clones declined. High day-60 TCRbeta diversity in some patients came from surviving recipient T cells and thymic progenitors.

V trimming: 4 bases; J trimming: 5 bases; junction bases outside the gene matches: 4. Germline CDR1 KGHDR, CDR2 SFDVKD. This CDR3 contains 15 residues. As concerns this clonotype: Its matching antigen is unknown.

A library of TCRbeta sequences, prepared with unique molecular identifiers, was generated. TCRdb fed the PCR reads into MiXCR, producing one record per CDR3 protein. The sample records 300,000 to 400,000 distinct CDR3 sequences, about a sixth being singletons. The sequence was collected from a male patient aged 2 to 10 who had a stem cell transplant for acute lymphoblastic leukemia, so the T cells may come from the graft donor. V usage is TRBV24-1 and J usage is TRBJ1-4, with 9 bases aligning to TRBD1. Source: PBMCs, mostly from graft donor cells, taken 360 days after TCRalphabeta/CD19-depleted stem cell transplant. Here the CDR3 DNA reads TGTGCCACCAGTGAAACCGGGACAGGGAATGAAAAACTGTTTTTT. Its protein is CATSETGTGNEKLFF.